This entry features one TCR beta chain sequence. Original analysis: The assay estimated nucleated cells by amplifying reference gene primers. Sequencing used immunoSEQ multiplex PCR; TCRdb keeps in-frame clones, though not all of them. V, J and clone size reflect that table, while D and trimming were determined from the DNA. The sample lists approximately 150,000 clones; around 90% were seen once. The data are from a study of blood T cell repertoires in COVID-19. Study summary: From the United States, Italy and Spain came samples of acute and convalescent COVID-19.

The CDR3 is made up of 16 amino acids. V lost 4 bases and J lost 11, with 24 bases in between. Germline V CDR1 and CDR2: SGHKS, YYEKEE (reference sequence). V usage is TRBV5-5 and J usage is TRBJ1-4, with TRBD1 as a possible D gene (5 bases). The sequenced sample was peripheral blood. This TCR was recovered from a human donor in a cohort sampled during active COVID-19. CDR3 sequence reads: CASSPMAGQPEGKLFF. In nucleotides, the CDR3 is TGTGCCAGCAGCCCTATGGCGGGCCAGCCGGAGGGGAAACTGTTTTTT. The variable domain in full, with the rest retrieved from reference TRBV5-5 and TRBJ1-4, is DAGVTQSPTHLIKTRGQQVTLRCSPISGHKSVSWYQQVLGQGPQFIFQYYEKEERGRGNFPDRFSARQFPNYSSELNVNALLLGDSALYLCASSPMAGQPEGKLFFGSGTQLSVL.